This T cell receptor (beta chain) came from a study of blood T cell repertoires in COVID-19. Only in-frame clones appear in the TCRdb table, and some are missing; sequencing was by immunoSEQ multiplex PCR. The sample comprises some 170,000 clones, approximately 95% of which are singletons, and about 2% rests with the top ten. CDR3 length equals 14 residues. Per the germline V gene, CDR1 is SGHTA and CDR2 is FQGNSA. Trimming removed 5 bases from V and 4 bases from J; junction bases left unmatched: 5. The specimen sequenced was peripheral blood. The chain joins TRBV7-2 to TRBJ2-1; TRBD1 matches 7 bases. The sequence derives from a woman aged 55-75 years with COVID-19, enrolled during active disease. Written as DNA, the CDR3 is TGTGCCAGCAGCACTCGGACAGGTTACAATGAGCAGTTCTTC. It codes for CASSTRTGYNEQFF.